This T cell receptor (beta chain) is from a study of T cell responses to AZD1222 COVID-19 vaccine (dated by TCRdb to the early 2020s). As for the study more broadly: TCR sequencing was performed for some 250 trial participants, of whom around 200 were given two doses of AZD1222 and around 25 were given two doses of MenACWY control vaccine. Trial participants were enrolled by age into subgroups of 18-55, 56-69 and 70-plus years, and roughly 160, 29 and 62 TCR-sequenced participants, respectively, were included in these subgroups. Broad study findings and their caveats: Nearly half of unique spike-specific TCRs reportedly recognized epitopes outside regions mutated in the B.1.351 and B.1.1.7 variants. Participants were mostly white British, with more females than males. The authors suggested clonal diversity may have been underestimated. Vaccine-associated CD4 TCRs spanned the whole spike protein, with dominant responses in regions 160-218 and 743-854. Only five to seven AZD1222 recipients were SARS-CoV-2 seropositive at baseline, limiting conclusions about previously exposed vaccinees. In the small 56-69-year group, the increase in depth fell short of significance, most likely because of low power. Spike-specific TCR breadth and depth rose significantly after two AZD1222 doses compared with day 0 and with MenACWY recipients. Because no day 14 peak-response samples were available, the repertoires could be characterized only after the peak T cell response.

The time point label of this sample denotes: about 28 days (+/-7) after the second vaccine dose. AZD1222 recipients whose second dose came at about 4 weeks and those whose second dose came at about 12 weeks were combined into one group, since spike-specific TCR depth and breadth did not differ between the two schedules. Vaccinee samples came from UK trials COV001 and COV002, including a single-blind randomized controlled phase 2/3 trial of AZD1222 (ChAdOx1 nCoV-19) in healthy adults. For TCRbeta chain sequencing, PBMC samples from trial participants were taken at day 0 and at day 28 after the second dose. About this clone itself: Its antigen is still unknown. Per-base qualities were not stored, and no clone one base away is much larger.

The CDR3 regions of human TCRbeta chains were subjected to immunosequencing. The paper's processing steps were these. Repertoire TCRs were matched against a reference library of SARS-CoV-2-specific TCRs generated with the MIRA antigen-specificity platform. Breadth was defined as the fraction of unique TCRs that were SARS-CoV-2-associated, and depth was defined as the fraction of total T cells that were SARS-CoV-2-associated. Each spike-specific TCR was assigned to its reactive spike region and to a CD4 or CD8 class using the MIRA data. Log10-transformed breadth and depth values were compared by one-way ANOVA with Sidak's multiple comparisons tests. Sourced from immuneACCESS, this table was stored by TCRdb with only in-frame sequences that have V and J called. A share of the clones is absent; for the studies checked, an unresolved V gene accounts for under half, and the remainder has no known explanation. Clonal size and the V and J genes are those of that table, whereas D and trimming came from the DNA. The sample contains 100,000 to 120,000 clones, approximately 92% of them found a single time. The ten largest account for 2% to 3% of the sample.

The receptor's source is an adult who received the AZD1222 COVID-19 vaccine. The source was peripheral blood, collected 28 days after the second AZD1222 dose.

Here the CDR3 is given as CASSPPFQDQPQHF. The DNA is TGTGCCAGCTCACCACCGTTTCAGGACCAGCCCCAGCATTTT. Recombination connected TRBV18 to TRBJ1-5, with the D gene not confidently named. The V end loses 0 bases and the J end loses 7 bases, and a stretch of 10 bases separates them. The germline V gene specifies KGHSH as CDR1 and LQKENI as CDR2. Inclusive of the bounding cysteine and phenylalanine, the CDR3 is 14 residues long. Solely the CDR3 DNA is kept, with 42 bases framed from the first base.